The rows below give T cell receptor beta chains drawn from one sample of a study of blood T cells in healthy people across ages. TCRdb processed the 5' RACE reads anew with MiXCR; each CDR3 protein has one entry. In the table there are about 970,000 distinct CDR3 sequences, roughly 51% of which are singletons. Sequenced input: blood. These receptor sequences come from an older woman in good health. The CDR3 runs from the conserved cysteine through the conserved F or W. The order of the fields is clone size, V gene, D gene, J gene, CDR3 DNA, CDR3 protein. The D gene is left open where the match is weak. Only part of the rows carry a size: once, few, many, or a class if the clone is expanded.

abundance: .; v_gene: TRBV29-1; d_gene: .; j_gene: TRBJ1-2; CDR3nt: TGCAGCGTCCGGGATACCATCTCCACTATGGGCTACACCTTC; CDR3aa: CSVRDTISTMGYTF
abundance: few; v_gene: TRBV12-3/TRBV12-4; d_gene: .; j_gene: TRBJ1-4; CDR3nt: TGTGCCAGCACAGGGTCCGCTAATGAAAAACTGTTTTTT; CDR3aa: CASTGSANEKLFF
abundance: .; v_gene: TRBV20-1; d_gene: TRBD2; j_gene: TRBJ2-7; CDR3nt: TGCAGTGCTATTGGGGGACTAGCGGGATCCTACGAGCAGTACTTC; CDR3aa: CSAIGGLAGSYEQYF
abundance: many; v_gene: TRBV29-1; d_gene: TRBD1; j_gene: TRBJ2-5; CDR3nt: TGCAGCGTTGAAGGACAGGGGCAAGAGACCCAGTACTTC; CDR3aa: CSVEGQGQETQYF
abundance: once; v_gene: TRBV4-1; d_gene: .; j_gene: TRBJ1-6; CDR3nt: TGCGCCAGCAGCCCCCCCTTTGGGGTTAATTCACCCCTCCACTTT; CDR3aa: CASSPPFGVNSPLHF
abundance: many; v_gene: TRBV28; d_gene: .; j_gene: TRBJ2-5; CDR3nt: TGTGCCAGCACCTTACTGGGACGTGAGTACTTC; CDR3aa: CASTLLGREYF
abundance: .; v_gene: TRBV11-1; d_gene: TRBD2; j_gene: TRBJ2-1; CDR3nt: TGTGCCAGCAGGGTACTAGCGGGAATAGCCCATGAGCAGTTCTTC; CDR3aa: CASRVLAGIAHEQFF
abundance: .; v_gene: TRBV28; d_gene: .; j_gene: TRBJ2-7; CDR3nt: TGTGCCAGCAGTTTATACCGGACAGTTAGGACCTACGAGCAGTACTTC; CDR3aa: CASSLYRTVRTYEQYF
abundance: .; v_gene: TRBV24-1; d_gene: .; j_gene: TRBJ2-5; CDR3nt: TGTGCCACCAGTGATTCCTCGCGACAAGAGACCCAGTACTTC; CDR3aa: CATSDSSRQETQYF
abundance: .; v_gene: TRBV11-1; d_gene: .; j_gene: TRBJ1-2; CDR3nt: TGTGCCAGCAGCTTACTTGTGGGGGACTATGGCTACACCTTC; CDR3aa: CASSLLVGDYGYTF
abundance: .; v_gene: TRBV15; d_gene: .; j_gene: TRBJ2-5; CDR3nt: TGTGCCACCAGCAGAGGGGCTAGCTACGCGCAGTACTTC; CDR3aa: CATSRGASYAQYF
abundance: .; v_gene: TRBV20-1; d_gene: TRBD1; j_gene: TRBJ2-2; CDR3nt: TGCAGTGCTTCGGGACAGGGGGCTAGGACCGGGGAGCTGTTTTTT; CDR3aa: CSASGQGARTGELFF
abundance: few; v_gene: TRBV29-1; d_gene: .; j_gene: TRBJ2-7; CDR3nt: TGCAGCGTTGCCACCTCACAGTCCTACGAGCAGTACTTC; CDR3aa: CSVATSQSYEQYF
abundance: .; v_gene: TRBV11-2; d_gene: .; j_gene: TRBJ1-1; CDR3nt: TGTGCCAGCAGCTTGGGGCGGGCGGCCGGGGGAGTTAACACTGAAGCTTTCTTT; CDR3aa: CASSLGRAAGGVNTEAFF
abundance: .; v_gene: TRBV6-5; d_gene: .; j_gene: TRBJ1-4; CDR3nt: TGTGCCAGCAGCTGGGGCCCTTACGGAGGCGAAAAACTGTTTTTT; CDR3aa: CASSWGPYGGEKLFF
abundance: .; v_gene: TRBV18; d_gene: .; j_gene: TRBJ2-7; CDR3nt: TGTGCCAGCTCACCAAAAACACCTTCTGGCGAGCAGTACTTC; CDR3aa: CASSPKTPSGEQYF
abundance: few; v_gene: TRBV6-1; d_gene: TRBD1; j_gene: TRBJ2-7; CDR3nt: TGTGCCAGCAGCGTCGGACAGGGGGGTAGGACTGACGAGCAGTACTTC; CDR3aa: CASSVGQGGRTDEQYF
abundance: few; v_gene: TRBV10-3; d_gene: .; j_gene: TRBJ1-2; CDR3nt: TGTGCCATCAGTGAGGGGGACGGAGATGGCTACACCTTC; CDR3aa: CAISEGDGDGYTF
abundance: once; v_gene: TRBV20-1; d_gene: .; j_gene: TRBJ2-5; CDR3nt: TGCAGTGGGGGGTTCCTCGGAGAGACCCAGTACTTC; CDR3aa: CSGGFLGETQYF
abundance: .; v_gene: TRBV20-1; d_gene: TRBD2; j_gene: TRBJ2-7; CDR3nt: TGCAGTGCGCGGACTAGCGGGATTAGGTTCTACGAGCAGTACTTC; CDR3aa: CSARTSGIRFYEQYF
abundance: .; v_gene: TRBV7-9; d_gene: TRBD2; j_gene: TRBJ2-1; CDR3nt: TGTGCCAGCAGCCCCAGGGGGACTAGCAGCAATGAGCAGTTCTTC; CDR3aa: CASSPRGTSSNEQFF
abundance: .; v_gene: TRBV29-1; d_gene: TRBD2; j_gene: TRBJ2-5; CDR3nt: TGCAGCGTTGAAGAGTCGGGGGGTCCAGAGACCCAGTACTTC; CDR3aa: CSVEESGGPETQYF
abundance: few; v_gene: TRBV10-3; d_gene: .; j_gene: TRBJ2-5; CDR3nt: TGTGCCATCAAAGACAGTCTGGAGACCCAGTACTTC; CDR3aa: CAIKDSLETQYF
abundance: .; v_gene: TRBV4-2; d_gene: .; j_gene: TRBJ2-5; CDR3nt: TGTGCCAGCAGCCATGGAGGGACCCCGGGGACCCAGTACTTC; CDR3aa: CASSHGGTPGTQYF
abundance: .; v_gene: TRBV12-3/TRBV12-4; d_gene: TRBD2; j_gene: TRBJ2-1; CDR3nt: TGTGCCAGCAGTTTATTAGCGGGCCTAAACAATGAGCAGTTCTTC; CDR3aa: CASSLLAGLNNEQFF
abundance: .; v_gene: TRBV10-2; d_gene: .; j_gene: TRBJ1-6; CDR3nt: TGCGCCAGCAGGTTCGGGGCTCCAGGTTCACCCCTCCACTTT; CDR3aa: CASRFGAPGSPLHF
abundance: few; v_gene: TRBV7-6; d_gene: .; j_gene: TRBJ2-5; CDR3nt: TGTGCCAGCAGCTTAAGTTGGGGACCCCAAGAGACCCAGTACTTC; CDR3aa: CASSLSWGPQETQYF
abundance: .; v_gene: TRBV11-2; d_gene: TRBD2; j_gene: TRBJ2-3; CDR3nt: TGTGCCAGCAGCCGACCGGGACTAGCAGATACGCAGTATTTT; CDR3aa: CASSRPGLADTQYF
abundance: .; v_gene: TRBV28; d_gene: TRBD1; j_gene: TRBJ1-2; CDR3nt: TGTGCCAGCACCGATGGGACAGGGCGCCTCTATGGCTACACCTTC; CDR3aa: CASTDGTGRLYGYTF
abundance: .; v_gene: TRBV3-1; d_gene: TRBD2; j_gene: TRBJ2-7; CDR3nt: TGTGCCAGCAGCCAAGTGGGACTAGCGGGATACGAGCAGTACTTC; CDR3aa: CASSQVGLAGYEQYF
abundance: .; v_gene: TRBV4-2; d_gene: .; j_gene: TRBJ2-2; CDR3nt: TGTGCCAGCAGCCAAGATGATGTCAGTGGGAACGGGGAGCTGTTTTTT; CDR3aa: CASSQDDVSGNGELFF
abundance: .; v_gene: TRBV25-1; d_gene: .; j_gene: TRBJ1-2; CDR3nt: TGTGCCAGCGGGAGCCTGGCTGATGGCTACACCTTC; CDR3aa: CASGSLADGYTF
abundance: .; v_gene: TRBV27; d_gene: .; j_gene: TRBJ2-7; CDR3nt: TGTGCCAGCAGTGTACTGGGTTCGGACTACGAGCAGTACTTC; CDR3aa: CASSVLGSDYEQYF
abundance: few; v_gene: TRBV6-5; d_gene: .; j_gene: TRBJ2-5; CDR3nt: TGTGCCAGCAGTTACTCGAGGTTCAGCACAGGGAAAGAGACCCAGTACTTC; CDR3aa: CASSYSRFSTGKETQYF
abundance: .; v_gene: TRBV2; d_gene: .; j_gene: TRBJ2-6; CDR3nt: TGTGCCAGCAGTCTTCGGCGAAAGGGTCTCTCTGGGGCCAACGTCCTGACTTTC; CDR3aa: CASSLRRKGLSGANVLTF
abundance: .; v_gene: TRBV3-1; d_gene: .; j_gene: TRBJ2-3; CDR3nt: TGTGCCAGCAGCCAAGAAGGGCTAGGCACAGATACGCAGTATTTT; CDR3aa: CASSQEGLGTDTQYF
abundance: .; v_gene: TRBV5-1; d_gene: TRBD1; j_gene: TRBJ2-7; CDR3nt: TGCGCCAGCAGCCCTACCCGGACAGGGGGGTCCTACAATGAGCAGTACTTC; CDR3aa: CASSPTRTGGSYNEQYF
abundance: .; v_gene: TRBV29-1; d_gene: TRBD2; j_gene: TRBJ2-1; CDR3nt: TGCAGCGTTGAAGCGGGGGCGGCTAGCGGGTACTACAATGAGCAGTTCTTC; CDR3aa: CSVEAGAASGYYNEQFF
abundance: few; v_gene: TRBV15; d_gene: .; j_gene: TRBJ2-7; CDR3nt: TGTGCCACCAGCTTCCTCTCGGAGAACGAGCAGTACTTC; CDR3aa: CATSFLSENEQYF
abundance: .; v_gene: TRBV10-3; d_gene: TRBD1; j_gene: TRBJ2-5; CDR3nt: TGTGCCATCAGTGAGAGGACAGGGGAGACCCAGTACTTC; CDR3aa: CAISERTGETQYF
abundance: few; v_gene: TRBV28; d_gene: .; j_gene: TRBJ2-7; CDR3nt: TGTGCCAGCAGTCATACAAGTACCCAGTACTTC; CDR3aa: CASSHTSTQYF
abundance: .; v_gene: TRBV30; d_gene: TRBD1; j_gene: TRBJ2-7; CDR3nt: TGTGCCTGGAGTGTTGGGACAGGATCCTACGAGCAGTACTTC; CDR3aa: CAWSVGTGSYEQYF
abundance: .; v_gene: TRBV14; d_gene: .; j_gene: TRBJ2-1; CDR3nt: TGTGCCAGCAGCCCAGGTTCCAGCGCCTACAATGAGCAGTTCTTC; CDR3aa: CASSPGSSAYNEQFF
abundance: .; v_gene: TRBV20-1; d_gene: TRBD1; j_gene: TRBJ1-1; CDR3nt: TGCAGTGCTAGAGATCACAAGGGGGCGTACACTGAAGCTTTCTTT; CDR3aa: CSARDHKGAYTEAFF
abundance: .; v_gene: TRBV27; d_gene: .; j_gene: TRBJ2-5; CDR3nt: TGTGCCAGCAGTTTATCCGGGACTGGTAAAGAGACCCAGTACTTC; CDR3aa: CASSLSGTGKETQYF
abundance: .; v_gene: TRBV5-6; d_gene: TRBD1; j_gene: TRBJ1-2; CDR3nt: TGTGCCAGCAGCTGGGACAGGGGTGTATATGGCTACACCTTC; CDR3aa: CASSWDRGVYGYTF
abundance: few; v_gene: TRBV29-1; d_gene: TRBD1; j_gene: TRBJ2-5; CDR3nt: TGCAGCGTTGGAAGGACAGGTTTCCAAGAGACCCAGTACTTC; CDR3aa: CSVGRTGFQETQYF
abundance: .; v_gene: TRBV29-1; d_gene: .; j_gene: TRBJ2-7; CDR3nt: TGCAGCGTTGAAGTGACAGGAGGGAACTACGAGCAGTACTTC; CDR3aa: CSVEVTGGNYEQYF
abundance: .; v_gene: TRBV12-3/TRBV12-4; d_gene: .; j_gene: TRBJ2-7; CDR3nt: TGTGCCAGCAGTTTTCAGGGCGAGCAGTACTTC; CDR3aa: CASSFQGEQYF
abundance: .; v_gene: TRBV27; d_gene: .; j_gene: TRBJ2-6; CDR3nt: TGTGCCAGCAGTACCCAGGGAACCGGGGCCAACGTCCTGACTTTC; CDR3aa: CASSTQGTGANVLTF
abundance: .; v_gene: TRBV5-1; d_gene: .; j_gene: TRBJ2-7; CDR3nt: TGCGCCAGCGCCCTCGATCCATACGAGCAGTACTTC; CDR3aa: CASALDPYEQYF
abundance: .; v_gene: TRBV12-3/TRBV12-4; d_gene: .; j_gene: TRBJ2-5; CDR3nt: TGTGCCAGCAGCACGGCCCTATGGGAGACCCAGTACTTC; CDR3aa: CASSTALWETQYF
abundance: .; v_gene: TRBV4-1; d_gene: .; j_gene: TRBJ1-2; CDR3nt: TGCGCCAGCAGCCAGGTACAGGGCCCTAACTATGGCTACACCTTC; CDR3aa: CASSQVQGPNYGYTF